This T cell receptor beta chain was identified during a study of TIL therapy for anti-PD-1-resistant metastatic lung cancer. Overall study context: Most patients had lung adenocarcinoma; a handful of tumors were EGFR-mutant, two ALK-rearranged; half smoked currently or formerly.

The length of the CDR3 is 13 residues. Unmatched junction bases numbered 8, after V lost 8 bases and J lost 7 bases. Germline CDR1 is SGHVS and CDR2 is FQNEAQ. The libraries were made with immunoSEQ v3. The table came from immunoSEQ multiplex PCR; TCRdb's copy has only in-frame clones and leaves some out. The sample yields under 100,000 clones, 65% seen once. This sample's time point: pre-treatment sample, taken before nivolumab and TIL therapy. The tumor samples were excised metastases, mostly pleural nodules or supraclavicular lymph nodes. Patients then received nivolumab; progressors got lymphodepletion, TIL and IL-2. This clone appeared once.

The chain couples TRBV7-8 to TRBJ2-1; 7 bases are a match to TRBD2. This specimen consisted of tumor tissue, obtained at baseline. This clonotype originated in a person between 25 and 79 years old with non-small cell lung cancer. The CDR3 region is CASGGEGHNEQFF. The CDR3 DNA reads as TGTGCCAGCGGCGGGGAGGGCCATAATGAGCAGTTCTTC.